This record covers a single TCR beta chain. This clonotype was counted a few times. Its antigen target is currently unknown. Mismatch with germline at one junction end may stem from a read error. The source of the sample is a study of T-cell reconstitution after alpha-beta-depleted transplantation in children (dated by TCRdb to about 2016). In the study overall: Using TCR repertoire profiling, the study quantitatively followed how T-cell immune reconstitution unfolded in children after TCRalphabeta/CD19-depleted allogeneic hematopoietic cell transplantation. Overall study results and their limits: Over the following months the frequencies of hyperexpanded clones went down, and after one year T-cell counts and TCRbeta diversity were mostly credited to newly produced T cells. About two months after transplant, the apparently early recovery of alphabetaT-cell counts reportedly depended on just several hundred clones that had expanded rapidly and came from non-depleted graft cells. In some patients, the high TCRbeta diversity seen at day 60 was put down to recipient T cells and intrathymic progenitors that had survived conditioning.

This specimen's treatment or condition label, per the study, means: allogeneic hematopoietic cell transplantation with graft depleted of TCRalphabeta T cells and CD19 B cells. The children who served as transplant recipients had been given grafts of TCRalphabeta/CD19-depleted allogeneic hematopoietic cells. Receptor amplification or capture employed PCR. The sequencer was an Illumina HiSeq 2500. TCR libraries were prepared with molecular barcoding, using unique molecular identifiers to normalize TCRbeta repertoire quantification. In TCRdb, the public reads were trimmed at Q25 with fastp and aligned with MiXCR, with productive beta chains retained. Every CDR3 protein is listed once, alongside the most common genes and DNA of its rows. A total of tens of thousands of distinct CDR3 sequences appear in this sample, roughly 14% of them only once. Less than 35% of the sample rests with the top ten. The sequencing used PBMCs, mostly from graft donor cells, collected 180 days after TCRalphabeta/CD19-depleted stem cell transplant. The TCR comes from a male patient aged 2-10 years who had a stem cell transplant for acute lymphoblastic leukemia, so the T cells may come from the graft donor.

The nucleotides read TGTGCCAGCAGTTACTCCAGGGGTAGCGGGAGGGCCGGGACCCAGTACTTC. This encodes CASSYSRGSGRAGTQYF. This chain joins TRBV6-4 to TRBJ2-5, with 11 junctional bases fitting TRBD2. The CDR3 spans 17 residues, from the cysteine through the phenylalanine. The sequence is cut down to CDR3 DNA, 51 bases in frame from base 1. CDR1 and CDR2 were assigned from the germline V gene as MRHNA and SNTAGT.